These 29 T cell receptor beta chains came from one sample sequenced in a study of blood T cell repertoires in COVID-19. The method was immunoSEQ multiplex PCR; TCRdb's version includes in-frame clones alone and lacks a portion of them. The data hold 150,000 or so clones, with over 65% observed a single time. Sequences were obtained from peripheral blood. The source is a man older than 75 with acute or convalescent COVID-19.

This clone is a singleton in its sample. The chain has TRBV11-3 and TRBJ2-5; the match to TRBD1 covers 7 bases. The CDR3 loop spans 14 amino acids. The germline V gene encodes CDR1 SGHNT and CDR2 YENEEA. After removal of 5 bases from V and 2 bases from J, the junction contained 5 bases not matched to a gene. In DNA, the CDR3 is TGTGCCAGCAGCATAAGGGGGCGGCAAGAGACCCAGTACTTC. It encodes CASSIRGRQETQYF.

The chain carries TRBV6-5 and TRBJ1-2, with TRBD1 matching 9 bases. Germline V gene lookup returns CDR1 MNHEY and CDR2 SVGAGI. Trimming cost V 6 bases and J 6 bases; bases outside gene matches: 5. CDR3 length: 13 residues. CDR3 DNA sequence: TGTGCCAGCAGGCTACAGGGGGCGGATGGCTACACCTTC. The encoded protein is CASRLQGADGYTF.

The rearrangement links TRBV6-5 to TRBJ1-2, with D unclear. This CDR3 has 14 residues. V was clipped by 0 bases and J by 0 bases, with 5 bases between them. Germline CDR1 is MNHEY and CDR2 is SVGAGI. This CDR3 reads CASSYSGANYGYTF. The DNA for the CDR3 is TGTGCCAGCAGTTACTCGGGCGCTAACTATGGCTACACCTTC.

The V and J genes are TRBV19 and TRBJ2-7; no firm D call. This CDR3 spans 14 amino acids. V was cut by 0 bases and J by 1 base, with 7 bases left in between. Germline CDR1 and CDR2: LNHDA and SQIVND (reference sequence). CDR3 nucleotides: TGTGCCAGTAGTATAGACCCCATTTCCTACGAGCAGTACTTC. This translates into CASSIDPISYEQYF.

This chain links TRBV7-9 with TRBJ1-1; D is undetermined. The CDR3 is 15 amino acids. The V end lost 4 bases, the J end lost 5 bases, and 17 bases lay between the germline ends. Germline assignment: CDR1 SEHNR and CDR2 FQNEAQ (reference sequence). CDR3 nucleotide sequence: TGTGCCAGCAGCTACGGTACGGCGCCAGGTACTGAAGCTTTCTTT. This encodes CASSYGTAPGTEAFF.

The chain uses TRBV29-1 and TRBJ2-3, with D maybe TRBD2 (6 bases). V shed 8 bases and J shed 3 bases, with 9 bases lying between them. The germline V gene has CDR1 SQVTM and CDR2 ANQGSEA. This CDR3 comprises 11 residues. The CDR3 DNA sequence: TGCAGCTCCGGGGGTACAGATACGCAGTATTTT. This translates into CSSGGTDTQYF.

V gene TRBV6-5 combines with J gene TRBJ2-7; 7 nucleotides line up with TRBD1. The CDR3 loop spans 12 amino acids. V gave up 7 bases and J gave up 6 bases; unmatched junction bases: 6. Germline values: CDR1 MNHEY, CDR2 SVGAGI. Here the CDR3 reads CASTLTGVEQYF. CDR3 coding DNA: TGTGCCAGCACCCTAACAGGGGTCGAGCAGTACTTC.

The chain couples TRBV6-1 to TRBJ1-1, with D perhaps TRBD1 (5 bases). The CDR3 loop spans 15 amino acids. Germline V gene data show CDR1 as MNHNS and CDR2 as SASEGT. Trimming left V 1 base short and J 2 bases short, with 11 bases between. This chain's CDR3 is CASSEEGNLNTEAFF. CDR3 nucleotides: TGTGCCAGCAGTGAAGAGGGGAATCTTAACACTGAAGCTTTCTTT.

This sequence joins TRBV10-3 and TRBJ1-6; D may be TRBD1 (6 bases). CDR3 size: 15 residues. CDR1 is ENHRY, CDR2 SYGVKD, per germline. Trimming removed 4 bases at V and 6 bases at J, with 13 bases between. This chain's CDR3 is CAISGGPGSNSPLHF. The CDR3 DNA sequence: TGTGCCATCAGTGGGGGGCCAGGAAGTAATTCACCCCTCCACTTT.

This chain links TRBV7-2 with TRBJ1-2; 8 bases are a match to TRBD1. Looked up from germline, CDR1 is SGHTA and CDR2 is FQGNSA. V lost 5 bases to trimming and J lost 5 bases; unmatched junction nucleotides: 4. The CDR3 sequence is 13 residues long. In DNA form, the CDR3 reads TGTGCCAGCAGCCAGGGGGCTTTTTATGGCTACACCTTC. It specifies CASSQGAFYGYTF.

V gene TRBV28 combines with J gene TRBJ1-2, with 9 bases aligning to TRBD1. V shed 5 bases and J 2 bases; nucleotides not matched to a gene: 3. There are 14 residues in the CDR3. The germline CDR1 and CDR2 sequences are MDHEN and SYDVKM. CDR3 sequence: CASSAGTGNYGYTF. The CDR3 coding sequence is TGTGCCAGCAGTGCCGGGACAGGGAACTATGGCTACACCTTC.

J is TRBJ2-3 and V is TRBV6-5; D is uncertain. V was trimmed by 2 bases and J by 6 bases, leaving 6 bases between them. Germline assignment: CDR1 MNHEY and CDR2 SVGAGI. The CDR3 is 12 amino acids. This CDR3 is CASSYPGDTQYF. The CDR3 bases are TGTGCCAGCAGTTACCCCGGGGATACGCAGTATTTT.

This rearrangement joins TRBV7-2 to TRBJ1-5, with D possibly being TRBD1 (6 bases). Germline V CDR1 and CDR2: SGHTA, FQGNSA. V lost 3 bases, J lost 6 bases, and 18 bases lay in between. The CDR3 loop spans 16 amino acids. The DNA of the CDR3 is TGTGCCAGCAGCTTGCCGGACAGTTTGGGCAGTCAGCCCCAGCATTTT. Protein sequence: CASSLPDSLGSQPQHF.

This chain connects TRBV3-1 (or the pseudogene TRBV3-2) to TRBJ1-2; 8 bases agree with TRBD1. The CDR3 loop spans 15 amino acids. V was clipped by 4 bases and J by 0 bases; unmatched bases: 4. Per the germline V gene, CDR1 is LGHDT and CDR2 is YNNKEL (reference sequence). The CDR3 spells CASSPLQGANYGYTF. CDR3 in DNA: TGTGCCAGCAGCCCCTTACAGGGGGCTAACTATGGCTACACCTTC.

CDR3: CASSIDGGTGVGANVLTF. For the CDR3, the DNA is TGTGCCAGTAGTATAGATGGGGGGACGGGAGTAGGGGCCAACGTCCTGACTTTC. The rearrangement joins TRBV19 to TRBJ2-6, with D possibly matching TRBD2 (6 bases). The V end was cut by 0 bases, the J end by 4 bases, with 16 bases between. CDR3 length: 18 amino acids. Germline-derived CDR1 and CDR2 are LNHDA and SQIVND (reference sequence).

The CDR3 sequence is CASTKEDSSNQPQHF. DNA for the CDR3: TGTGCCAGCACAAAGGAGGACAGTAGCAATCAGCCCCAGCATTTT. The V call is TRBV2, the J call TRBJ1-5; tentatively, D is TRBD1 (6 bases). This CDR3 is built from 15 residues. V lost 7 bases, J lost 0 bases, and 13 bases lay in between. The germline gives CDR1 SNHLY, CDR2 FYNNEI.

The CDR3 protein is CASKPHMNTEAFF. The CDR3 coding sequence is TGTGCCAGCAAGCCCCATATGAACACTGAAGCTTTCTTT. This rearrangement joins TRBV12-3 or TRBV12-4 to TRBJ1-1, with D hard to call. The CDR3 extends over 13 amino acids. V dropped 7 bases and J dropped 0 bases, with 9 bases sitting between them.

This clone is a singleton in its sample. The V and J genes are TRBV6-5 and TRBJ2-3; 9 positions match TRBD1. V was pared by 6 bases and J by 1 base, with 5 bases of the junction left unmatched. The CDR3 length is 15 residues. The germline V gene encodes CDR1 MNHEY and CDR2 SVGAGI. The CDR3 coding sequence is TGTGCCAGCAGGGACAGGGGACTCGGCACAGATACGCAGTATTTT. It encodes CASRDRGLGTDTQYF.

The chain links TRBV10-3 to TRBJ2-6; 8 nucleotides agree with TRBD1. The CDR3 is 18 amino acids. Germline loops: CDR1 ENHRY, CDR2 SYGVKD. V lost 0 bases to trimming and J lost 2 bases; unmatched junction nucleotides: 6. This chain's CDR3 is CAISESGQGATGANVLTF. CDR3 nucleotide sequence: TGTGCCATCAGTGAGTCGGGGCAGGGGGCGACTGGGGCCAACGTCCTGACTTTC.

The chain couples TRBV18 to TRBJ1-3, with 7 bases lining up with TRBD1. The J segment lost 0 bases and the V segment lost 5 bases, leaving 7 bases of the junction unmatched. The CDR3 loop spans 16 amino acids. Germline V gene data show CDR1 as KGHSH and CDR2 as LQKENI. DNA for the CDR3: TGTGCCAGCTCATATGGACAGGACTTCTCTGGAAACACCATATATTTT. Protein: CASSYGQDFSGNTIYF.

This chain connects TRBV15 to TRBJ2-6; D is unresolved. CDR3 size: 16 residues. The V gene lost 4 bases and the J gene lost 0 bases, with 10 bases spanning the gap. The germline CDR1 and CDR2 sequences are LNHNV and YYDKDF (reference sequence). CDR3: CATSNLGGSGANVLTF. DNA of the CDR3: TGTGCCACCAGCAACCTAGGCGGCTCTGGGGCCAACGTCCTGACTTTC.

This clone was counted a single time. The chain links TRBV6-4 to TRBJ2-7; TRBD1 aligns across 7 bases. With 7 bases clipped from V and 0 bases from J, the junction kept 9 bases outside the gene matches. The CDR3 loop spans 15 amino acids. Germline CDR1 MRHNA, CDR2 SNTAGT. The CDR3 DNA reads TGTGCCAGCAATCGCACAGGGGAGAGCTCCTACGAGCAGTACGTC. This gives the protein CASNRTGESSYEQYV.

The chain combines TRBV7-9 with TRBJ1-2; weak D call: TRBD1 (6 bases). The CDR3 consists of 14 residues. Germline assignment: CDR1 SEHNR and CDR2 FQNEAQ (reference sequence). V dropped 3 bases and J dropped 7 bases, with 15 bases sitting between them. In DNA form, the CDR3 reads TGTGCCAGCAGCTTTCCACTACAGGGCCTTGGCTACACCTTC. Translated, it gives CASSFPLQGLGYTF.

This sequence joins TRBV30 and TRBJ1-1; D possibly corresponds to TRBD1 (5 bases). This CDR3 contains 12 residues. From germline, CDR1 is GTSNPN and CDR2 SVGIG (reference sequence). Trimming took 6 bases from V and 5 from J, leaving 13 bases between them. The CDR3 DNA follows: TGTGCCTGCAAGCCTGGGGGGACTGAAGCTTTCTTT. It codes for CACKPGGTEAFF.

This clone was picked up a small number of times. The chain joins TRBV9 to TRBJ2-7; 7 nucleotides line up with TRBD2. In germline, CDR1 is SGDLS, CDR2 YYNGEE. The CDR3 runs to 14 residues. The V and J ends lost 3 bases and 6 bases, in that order; junction bases with no gene match: 9. DNA of the CDR3: TGTGCCAGCAGCGATCGCGGGGGAAGGAGCGAGCAGTACTTC. Translating gives CASSDRGGRSEQYF.

The chain links TRBV28 to TRBJ2-3, with TRBD1 matching 7 bases. The CDR3 totals 14 residues. V shed 6 bases, J shed 1 base, and the junction held 4 bases outside the gene matches. Germline assignment: CDR1 MDHEN and CDR2 SYDVKM. CDR3 in amino acids: CASRRTGGTDTQYF. DNA of the CDR3: TGTGCCAGCAGGAGAACAGGGGGCACAGATACGCAGTATTTT.

This clone was seen once. The chain recombines TRBV25-1 with TRBJ2-7, with TRBD1 as a possible D gene (5 bases). The germline V gene has CDR1 MGHDK and CDR2 SYGVNS. The CDR3 covers 16 residues. V was shortened by 0 bases and J by 2 bases, with 14 bases between the two germline ends. The CDR3 DNA is TGTGCCAGCAGTGAATATAGGCAGGGTGGGACCTACGAGCAGTACTTC. It yields the protein CASSEYRQGGTYEQYF.

The gene calls are TRBV4-2 and TRBJ2-2; TRBD2 aligns across 9 bases. CDR1 is LGHNA, CDR2 YNFKEQ, per germline. V trimming: 4 bases; J trimming: 7 bases; junction bases outside the gene matches: 10. The CDR3 covers 16 residues. The CDR3 DNA sequence: TGTGCCAGCAGCCGAGGAGGTGGCGGGGGGGACGGGGAGCTGTTTTTT. Its translation: CASSRGGGGGDGELFF.

The genes are TRBV5-1 and TRBJ1-6; TRBD1 aligns across 7 bases. The V segment lost 3 bases and the J segment 5 bases; nucleotides outside the gene matches: 5. The germline gives CDR1 SGHRS, CDR2 YFSETQ. The CDR3 contains 15 residues. The CDR3 loop reads CASSSIQGNNSPLHF. In DNA, the CDR3 is TGCGCCAGCAGCTCGATACAGGGGAATAATTCACCCCTCCACTTT.